These 6 T cell receptor beta chains share one sample of origin, sequenced in a study of tumor-infiltrating lymphocytes in glioblastoma multiforme. TCRB libraries came from RNA via three nested multiplex PCR rounds. TCRdb recomputed calls from the multiplex PCR reads with MiXCR, one row per CDR3 protein. This table has about 10,000 distinct CDR3 sequences, over 60% appearing once. The sample taken for sequencing was brain tumor tissue. These receptors were taken from a male donor with glioblastoma.

The V gene is TRBV11-2, the J gene TRBJ2-2; unclear D gene. V lost 2 bases and J 0 bases, leaving 13 bases between the germline ends. This CDR3 spans 17 amino acids. Germline V gene data show CDR1 as SGHAT and CDR2 as FQNNGV. CDR3 sequence: CASSLSIADANTGELFF. Written as DNA, the CDR3 is TGTGCCAGCAGCTTAAGTATTGCGGACGCGAACACCGGGGAGCTGTTTTTT.

By share, this clonotype ranks as medium-sized (0.01 to 0.1%). The J gene is TRBJ2-7, the V gene TRBV10-3, with D possibly being TRBD1 or TRBD2 (5 bases each). Trimming removed 2 bases at V and 4 bases at J, with 12 bases between. CDR1 is ENHRY, CDR2 SYGVKD, per germline. The CDR3 length is 14 residues. The CDR3, as DNA: TGTGCCATCAGTGAGAGGGTTGGGGGTTACGAGCAGTACTTC. It translates to CAISERVGGYEQYF.

A few counts support this clonotype. This is likely a read error, given that the CDR3 carries no conserved phenylalanine or tryptophan at its end. The DNA is omitted, as the CDR3 cannot be located on it reliably, and the CDR3 follows TCRdb's listing. The J gene is TRBJ2-5, the V gene TRBV20-1; TRBD1 is the table's D call, not checked against the DNA. The CDR3 adds up to 13 amino acids, both ends counted. The germline gives CDR1 DFQATT, CDR2 SNEGSKA (reference sequence). This chain's CDR3 is CSAPRQPQETRYL.

Concerning this clonotype itself: No conserved phenylalanine or tryptophan ends this CDR3, so it is likely a read error. The chain employs TRBV10-2 and TRBJ1-3; no clear D. CDR1 is WSHSY and CDR2 is SAAADI in the germline V gene. The CDR3 consists of 14 residues. The V and J ends lost 5 bases and 4 bases respectively, with 12 bases between them. For the CDR3, the DNA is TGCGCCAGCAGTTTGGGTGCCGCCGGAAACACCATATATTCT. It codes for CASSLGAAGNTIYS.

In the case of this clonotype: A junction boundary mismatches the germline segment, possibly from a read error. The CDR3 reads CASSFGTPVSNEQFF. CDR3 DNA sequence: TGTGCTAGCAGCTTTGGGACCCCCGTTAGCAATGAGCAGTTCTTC. J is TRBJ2-1 and V is TRBV11-2; D could derive from TRBD1 or TRBD2 (5 bases each). The CDR3 is made up of 15 amino acids. Germline loops: CDR1 SGHAT, CDR2 FQNNGV.

V is TRBV20-1 and J is TRBJ2-3; D is unclear. The CDR3 is made up of 14 amino acids. V was cut by 6 bases and J by 0 bases, with 13 bases left in between. Germline V gene data show CDR1 as DFQATT and CDR2 as SNEGSKA (reference sequence). The CDR3 here is CSAHTPFSTDTQYF. In nucleotides, the CDR3 is TGCAGTGCCCACACCCCGTTTAGCACAGATACGCAGTATTTT.